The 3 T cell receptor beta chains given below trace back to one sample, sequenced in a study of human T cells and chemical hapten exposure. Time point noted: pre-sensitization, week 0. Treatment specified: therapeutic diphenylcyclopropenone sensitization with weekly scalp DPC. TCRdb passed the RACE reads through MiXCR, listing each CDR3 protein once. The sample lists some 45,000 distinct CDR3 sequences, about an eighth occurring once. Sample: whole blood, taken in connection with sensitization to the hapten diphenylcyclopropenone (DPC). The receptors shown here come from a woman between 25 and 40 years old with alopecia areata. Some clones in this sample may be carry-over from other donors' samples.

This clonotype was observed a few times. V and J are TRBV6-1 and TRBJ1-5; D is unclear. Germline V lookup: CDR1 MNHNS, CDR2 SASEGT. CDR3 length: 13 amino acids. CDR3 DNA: TGTGCGGCGGGAGTCTATAGCAATCAGCCCCAGCATTTT. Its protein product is CAAGVYSNQPQHF.

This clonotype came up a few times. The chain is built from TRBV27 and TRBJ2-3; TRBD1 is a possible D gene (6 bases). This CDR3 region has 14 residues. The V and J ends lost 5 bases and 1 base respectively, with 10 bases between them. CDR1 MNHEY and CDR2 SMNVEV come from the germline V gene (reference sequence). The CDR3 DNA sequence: TGTGCCAGCAGTGCGGACAGTCGCACAGATACGCAGTATTTT. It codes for CASSADSRTDTQYF.

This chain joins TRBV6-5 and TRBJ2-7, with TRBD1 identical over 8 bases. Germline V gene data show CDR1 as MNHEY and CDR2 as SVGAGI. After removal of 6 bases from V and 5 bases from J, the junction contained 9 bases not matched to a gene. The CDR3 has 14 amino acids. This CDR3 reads CASSPRTGYDEQYF. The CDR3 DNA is TGTGCCAGCAGCCCTCGGACAGGGTACGACGAGCAGTACTTC.